This entry features one T cell receptor beta chain sequence. This specimen belongs to a study of blood T cell repertoires in COVID-19. Whole-study context: Italy, Spain and the United States were the sources of the convalescent and acute COVID-19 samples. In each case, the material was cDNA or gDNA derived from T cells, B-cell-depleted T cells, or PBMCs.

The authors' processing: From reference gene primer amplification, estimates of nucleated cell counts were derived. Profiling relied on immunoSEQ multiplex PCR, and the TCRdb table lists in-frame clones only, not all of them. V and J calls and clone size come straight from that table; D and trimming were deduced from the DNA. The sample lists around 30,000 clones, about 75% seen once, with approximately 14% in the top ten. V lost 6 bases and J 4 bases, leaving 12 bases between the germline ends. The CDR3 has 13 residues. The TCR was taken from a man at least 80 years old with active or convalescent COVID-19. The chain joins TRBV12-3 or TRBV12-4 to TRBJ1-1; D may be TRBD1 (5 bases). The sample comprised peripheral blood. The CDR3 loop is CASSVRDSTEAFF. The CDR3 nucleotides are TGTGCCAGCAGCGTCAGGGATAGCACTGAAGCTTTCTTT.